Each of the 30 T cell receptor beta chains below was sequenced from the same sample in a study of T cells in Graves' hyperthyroidism and ophthalmopathy. Amplification yielded TCR beta CDR3 regions, with RNA transcripts as the source. HTBI primers were used for first-round RT-PCR of the TCR CDR3. TCRdb redid the calling of the multiplex PCR reads with MiXCR, one entry per CDR3 protein. This sample has hundreds of thousands of distinct CDR3 sequences, with roughly 15% found just once. Source material: blood. The source is a woman aged 50 to 60 with Graves' ophthalmopathy.

The table lists this clonotype with many counts. This chain links TRBV24-1 with TRBJ2-5; D may be TRBD1 or TRBD2 (6 bases each). Germline V CDR1 and CDR2: KGHDR, SFDVKD. Trimming shortened V by 3 bases and J by 5 bases, and 12 bases separated the two germline ends. The CDR3 has 14 residues. The CDR3 reads CATSDPTGRETQYF. CDR3 nucleotides: TGTGCCACCAGTGATCCTACAGGGAGGGAGACCCAGTACTTC.

This clonotype was counted at least ten times. This rearrangement joins TRBV29-1 to TRBJ1-2; D remains ambiguous. Trimming shortened V by 2 bases and J by 2 bases, and 12 bases separated the two germline ends. Germline CDR1 is SQVTM and CDR2 is ANQGSEA. The CDR3 runs 14 residues. In nucleotides, the CDR3 is TGCAGCGTTGAAAAAGGAATCGAGAACTATGGCTACACCTTC. Residues: CSVEKGIENYGYTF.

This clonotype appeared many times. The J gene is TRBJ2-1, the V gene TRBV6-1, with a possible D match to TRBD2 (5 bases). Germline values: CDR1 MNHNS, CDR2 SASEGT. The CDR3 covers 13 residues. V lost 7 bases and J 4 bases, leaving 11 bases between the germline ends. This CDR3 reads CASIGRTYNEQFF. The CDR3 nucleotides are TGTGCCAGCATAGGGAGAACTTACAATGAGCAGTTCTTC.

In this sample, this clonotype turned up many times. Here the CDR3 DNA reads TGCAGCGTTGGGGGTGGAGCCTACGAGCAGTACTTC. Its protein product is CSVGGGAYEQYF. V and J are TRBV29-1 and TRBJ2-7; D gene ambiguous. Germline assignment: CDR1 SQVTM and CDR2 ANQGSEA. The CDR3 extends over 12 amino acids. Trimming removed 4 bases from V and 2 bases from J, with 9 bases in between.

A word on this clonotype: A read error may explain this, as a much larger clone is one base away. The CDR3 loop is CASSPSDTGELLF. DNA for the CDR3: TGTGCCAGCAGCCCCAGCGACACCGGGGAGCTGCTTTTT. V gene TRBV3-1 combines with J gene TRBJ2-2; D is perhaps TRBD2 (5 bases). The CDR3 spans 13 residues. Germline CDR1 LGHDT, CDR2 YNNKEL (reference sequence).

This chain joins TRBV5-1 and TRBJ1-1, with D maybe TRBD1 (5 bases). The V gene lost 2 bases and the J gene lost 0 bases, with 11 bases spanning the gap. The CDR3 totals 15 residues. Per the germline V gene, CDR1 is SGHRS and CDR2 is YFSETQ. The CDR3 nucleotides read TGCGCCAGCAGCTTTACGGGGCGGATGAACACTGAAGCTTTCTTT. This encodes CASSFTGRMNTEAFF.

A few counts support this clonotype. This chain links TRBV6-1 with TRBJ2-2, with 7 bases identical to TRBD2. The V segment lost 6 bases and the J segment 7 bases; nucleotides outside the gene matches: 8. Germline V gene sequence: CDR1 MNHNS, CDR2 SASEGT. The CDR3 has 14 amino acids. This CDR3 is CASSKTSWGGELFF. The CDR3 DNA follows: TGTGCCAGCAGCAAGACTAGCTGGGGCGGGGAGCTGTTTTTT.

For this clonotype: A much larger clone lies a single base off, so this may be a read error. The chain combines TRBV10-3 with TRBJ1-1; possibly TRBD1 for D (5 bases). V lost 8 bases, J lost 2 bases, and 12 bases lay in between. The CDR3 consists of 13 residues. The germline V gene has CDR1 ENHRY and CDR2 SYGVKD. This CDR3 is CAIGAGANTEAFF. CDR3 nucleotide sequence: TGTGCCATCGGAGCCGGGGCCAACACTGAAGCTTTCTTT.

This clonotype came up many times. V is TRBV28 and J is TRBJ1-2; TRBD1 agrees at 10 bases. The CDR3 is 17 amino acids. V dropped 5 bases and J dropped 2; count of bases not matched to a gene: 11. Germline V gene lookup returns CDR1 MDHEN and CDR2 SYDVKM. The CDR3 protein is CASSPGQGTGGNYGYTF. The CDR3 nucleotides are TGTGCCAGCAGTCCGGGACAGGGGACGGGAGGCAACTATGGCTACACCTTC.

In its sample, this clonotype was seen many times. The J gene is TRBJ2-1, the V gene TRBV7-3; TRBD2 aligns across 8 bases. The CDR3 extends over 13 amino acids. The V segment lost 5 bases and the J segment 10 bases; nucleotides outside the gene matches: 7. Germline CDR1 and CDR2: SGHTA and FQGTGA. In DNA, the CDR3 is TGTGCCAGCAGCCCTCCGGGGGGGCACGAGCAGTTCTTC. This translates into CASSPPGGHEQFF.

In this sample, this clonotype turned up many times. The rearrangement links TRBV20-1 to TRBJ2-1; the D is unclear. CDR1 is DFQATT, CDR2 SNEGSKA, per germline (reference sequence). V was shortened by 1 base and J by 0 bases, with 13 bases between the two germline ends. CDR3 length: 16 residues. CDR3 residues: CSARGLQALSYNEQFF. In DNA form, the CDR3 reads TGCAGTGCTAGAGGTCTACAAGCCCTCTCCTACAATGAGCAGTTCTTC.

There are many counts of this clonotype. The CDR3 coding sequence is TGTGCCAGCAGCCCACTTACAGGTAGCACAGATACGCAGTATTTT. Its translation: CASSPLTGSTDTQYF. The chain joins TRBV7-6 to TRBJ2-3; weak D call: TRBD1 (5 bases). V was shortened by 5 bases and J by 0 bases, with 12 bases between the two germline ends. The germline V gene has CDR1 SGHVS and CDR2 FNYEAQ. The CDR3 length is 15 residues.

The table lists this clonotype with a few counts. A much larger clone lies a single base off, so this may be a read error. The chain links TRBV12-3 or TRBV12-4 to TRBJ1-1, with D unclear. This CDR3 spans 12 amino acids. The CDR3 spells CTSSRTGGKAFF. Here the CDR3 DNA reads TGTACCAGCAGTAGGACCGGTGGAAAGGCTTTCTTT.

This clonotype occurred a few times. The gene calls are TRBV6-1 and TRBJ2-2, with D possibly matching TRBD2 (6 bases). Germline values: CDR1 MNHNS, CDR2 SASEGT. The CDR3 has 13 residues. Between the trimmed V and J ends, which lost 5 bases and 6 bases, there was a span of 10 bases. The CDR3 DNA sequence: TGTGCCAGCAGTCCTAGCGTCCCCGGGGAGCTGTTTTTT. It yields the protein CASSPSVPGELFF.

This clonotype was detected ten times or more. The genes are TRBV7-8 and TRBJ2-1; no reliable D call. This CDR3 has 13 residues. Germline CDR1 reads SGHVS; CDR2 reads FQNEAQ. Between the trimmed V and J ends, which lost 3 bases and 3 bases, there was a span of 6 bases. Here the CDR3 reads CASSFVDYNEQFF. The CDR3 DNA sequence: TGTGCCAGCAGCTTCGTGGACTACAATGAGCAGTTCTTC.

The V and J genes are TRBV12-3 or TRBV12-4 and TRBJ1-5; D is possibly TRBD1 (5 bases). V was clipped by 3 bases and J by 0 bases, with 15 bases between them. This CDR3 has 17 residues. The CDR3 region has the DNA TGTGCCAGCAGTTTTTATATACCGGGACCTAGCAATCAGCCCCAGCATTTT. It translates to CASSFYIPGPSNQPQHF.

In this sample, this clonotype turned up many times. V is TRBV24-1 and J is TRBJ2-7; 11 nucleotides align to TRBD2. The germline V gene encodes CDR1 KGHDR and CDR2 SFDVKD. J lost 3 bases, V lost 9 bases, and 6 bases had no gene match. The CDR3 covers 14 residues. CDR3 DNA sequence: TGTGCCACCGCCGGGACTAGCGGAGTCTACGAGCAGTACTTC. Its protein is CATAGTSGVYEQYF.

In this sample, this clonotype turned up many times. The J gene is TRBJ2-3, the V gene TRBV14, with TRBD2 matching 13 bases. The V gene end was trimmed by 2 bases and the J gene end by 2 bases; junction bases not matched to a gene: 16. Germline CDR1 is SGHDN and CDR2 is FVKESK. The CDR3 consists of 21 residues. The CDR3 protein is CASSQPPGGLAGVRYTDTQYF. CDR3 nucleotide sequence: TGTGCCAGCAGCCAACCCCCGGGCGGACTAGCGGGAGTTCGTTACACAGATACGCAGTATTTT.

This clonotype was observed at least ten times. The V and J genes are TRBV6-2 or TRBV6-3 and TRBJ2-1, with 10 bases fitting TRBD2. Trimming cost V 6 bases and J 0 bases; bases outside gene matches: 5. Germline CDR1 reads MNHEY; CDR2 reads SVGEGT. The CDR3 spans 16 residues. CDR3 sequence (DNA): TGTGCCAGCAGACCCCTAGCGGGAGTCTCCTACAATGAGCAGTTCTTC. Translating gives CASRPLAGVSYNEQFF.

This clonotype was counted ten times or more. The rearrangement joins TRBV5-1 to TRBJ1-1; possibly TRBD1 for D (5 bases). Germline CDR1 reads SGHRS; CDR2 reads YFSETQ. Trimming took 4 bases from V and 9 from J, leaving 22 bases between them. The CDR3 has 15 amino acids. CDR3 nucleotides: TGCGCCAGCAGCCGGGATGAAGGGGTAGATGGGAAAGCTTTCTTT. Protein product: CASSRDEGVDGKAFF.

This clonotype has at least ten counts. The J gene is TRBJ1-1, the V gene TRBV28; 9 positions match TRBD1. V trimming: 2 bases; J trimming: 7 bases; junction bases outside the gene matches: 8. The CDR3 loop spans 15 amino acids. Germline V gene data show CDR1 as MDHEN and CDR2 as SYDVKM. CDR3 in amino acids: CASSLTGGTKVEAFF. The CDR3 DNA is TGTGCCAGCAGTTTAACAGGGGGCACTAAGGTTGAAGCTTTCTTT.

This clonotype was seen at least ten times. The rearrangement links TRBV27 to TRBJ1-1, with D possibly TRBD1 on 6 matching bases. CDR3 length: 13 residues. V lost 5 bases and J 8 bases, leaving 15 bases between the germline ends. Per germline, CDR1 MNHEY and CDR2 SMNVEV (reference sequence). The CDR3 nucleotides are TGTGCCAGCAGTCTATTACCCGGGACAGAAGCTTTCTTT. This codes for CASSLLPGTEAFF.

The rearrangement links TRBV12-3 or TRBV12-4 to TRBJ2-7; D could derive from TRBD1 or TRBD2 (6 bases each). There are 12 residues in the CDR3. Trimming removed 5 bases at V and 6 bases at J, with 11 bases between. The DNA of the CDR3 is TGTGCCAGCAGTCCACAGGGAGGCGAGCAGTACTTC. Translated, it gives CASSPQGGEQYF.

This clonotype was seen a few times. The chain has TRBV28 and TRBJ1-5; D remains ambiguous. Germline V gene data show CDR1 as MDHEN and CDR2 as SYDVKM. The V gene lost 3 bases and the J gene lost 2 bases, with 8 bases spanning the gap. This CDR3 contains 14 residues. The CDR3 sequence: CASSFARGNQPQHF. CDR3 sequence (DNA): TGTGCCAGCAGTTTTGCGCGGGGCAATCAGCCCCAGCATTTT.

This clonotype came up many times. This sequence joins TRBV12-3 or TRBV12-4 and TRBJ2-5, with D possibly matching TRBD2 (5 bases). The V end lost 6 bases, the J end lost 2 bases, and 13 bases lay between the germline ends. This CDR3 has 14 residues. The CDR3 DNA reads as TGTGCCAGCAGCCCGGCGGGCATGCAAGAGACCCAGTACTTC. It yields the protein CASSPAGMQETQYF.

Turning to this clonotype: A much more abundant neighbour one base away suggests this may be a read error. The gene calls are TRBV28 and TRBJ2-2, with a tentative D call TRBD1 (6 bases). The CDR3 runs 16 residues. In germline, CDR1 is MDHEN, CDR2 SYDVKM. CDR3 region: CASSFSARTDTRELFF. The CDR3 nucleotides read TGTGCCAGCAGTTTTTCCGCCAGGACAGACACCAGGGAGCTGTTTTTT.

This clonotype was seen repeatedly, ten times or more. The chain joins TRBV19 to TRBJ2-1, with TRBD2 matching 12 bases. Germline V gene sequence: CDR1 LNHDA, CDR2 SQIVND (reference sequence). This CDR3 contains 15 residues. V was clipped by 6 bases and J by 8 bases; unmatched bases: 8. This CDR3 is CASRQLAGGFDEQFF. The DNA for the CDR3 is TGTGCCAGTAGACAACTAGCGGGAGGCTTCGATGAGCAGTTCTTC.

This clonotype was seen repeatedly, ten times or more. V gene TRBV5-1 combines with J gene TRBJ1-2, with a weak D call TRBD1 (5 bases). This CDR3 is built from 13 residues. Germline loops: CDR1 SGHRS, CDR2 YFSETQ. V was pared by 0 bases and J by 5 bases, with 8 bases between. This chain's CDR3 is CASSLAQGYGYTF. The CDR3 region has the DNA TGCGCCAGCAGCTTGGCGCAGGGTTATGGCTACACCTTC.

This clonotype was detected many times. The rearrangement uses TRBV2 and TRBJ2-1; D perhaps matches TRBD1 (5 bases). Germline V gives CDR1 SNHLY, CDR2 FYNNEI. The V gene lost 6 bases and the J gene lost 5 bases, with 17 bases spanning the gap. The CDR3 is 15 amino acids. CDR3 sequence (DNA): TGTGCCAGCAGGGCAACAGGCGGATGGGACAATGAGCAGTTCTTC. Encoded protein: CASRATGGWDNEQFF.

This clonotype has more than one count but fewer than ten. The V call is TRBV19, the J call TRBJ2-1; possibly TRBD2 for D (5 bases). Germline loops: CDR1 LNHDA, CDR2 SQIVND (reference sequence). This CDR3 is built from 13 residues. V lost 6 bases to trimming and J lost 6 bases, with 12 bases between them. The CDR3 region has the DNA TGTGCCAGTAGATTTGGACTCGGCAATGAGCAGTTCTTC. Its protein is CASRFGLGNEQFF.